This T cell receptor (beta chain) was identified in a study of blood T cell repertoires in COVID-19. On the study more broadly: Specimens from acute and convalescent COVID-19 originated in the United States, Italy and Spain. In each case, the material was cDNA or gDNA derived from T cells, B-cell-depleted T cells, or PBMCs.

As handled by the study authors: Reference gene primer amplification in the assay estimated nucleated cell counts. The repertoire was sequenced with immunoSEQ multiplex PCR; TCRdb's copy has only in-frame clones and lacks some. The V and J calls and clone size were taken over from that table, and D and trimming were inferred from the DNA. The repertoire holds more than 100,000 clones, around 90% seen once, with around 0.81% in the top ten. V was shortened by 1 base and J by 0 bases, with 10 bases between the two germline ends. The length of the CDR3 is 16 residues. Germline loops: CDR1 SGHTA, CDR2 FQGNSA.

The specimen sequenced was peripheral blood. This chain connects TRBV7-2 to TRBJ1-3; D ambiguous. The clonotype comes from a woman aged 50 to 60 with active or convalescent COVID-19. The CDR3 spells CASSLGAISSGNTIYF. As DNA, the CDR3 is TGTGCCAGCAGCTTAGGAGCGATCAGCTCTGGAAACACCATATATTTT.